The present entry profiles one T cell receptor beta chain with its context. The target antigen is unknown. This specimen belongs to a study of somatic mutations in cytotoxic T cells in rheumatoid arthritis. Study summary: Certain V beta antibody-stained T-cell populations, V beta1+ cells sequenced for TCRB among them, were flow-sorted to nearly 100% purity.

Study findings and constraints: The study found that the largest CD8+ clone exceeded 20% of CD8+ cells in about an eighth of the roughly 65 patients. Antigens bound by the expanded CD8+ clones were not identified.

Generated by immunoSEQ multiplex PCR, the TCRdb table keeps only in-frame clones and is missing some. The data hold some 35,000 clones, with about 84% observed a single time. The V and J ends lost 1 base and 0 bases respectively, with 10 bases between them. The CDR3 totals 15 residues. Germline V CDR1 and CDR2: SGHVS, FQNEAQ. The chain carries TRBV7-8 and TRBJ2-7; D unclear. The receptor was derived from a man aged 35-49 years in good health. Specimen: CD8+ T cells sorted from blood. CDR3 protein: CASSLGWALSYEQYF. CDR3 in DNA: TGTGCCAGCAGCTTAGGATGGGCGCTCTCCTACGAGCAGTACTTC.